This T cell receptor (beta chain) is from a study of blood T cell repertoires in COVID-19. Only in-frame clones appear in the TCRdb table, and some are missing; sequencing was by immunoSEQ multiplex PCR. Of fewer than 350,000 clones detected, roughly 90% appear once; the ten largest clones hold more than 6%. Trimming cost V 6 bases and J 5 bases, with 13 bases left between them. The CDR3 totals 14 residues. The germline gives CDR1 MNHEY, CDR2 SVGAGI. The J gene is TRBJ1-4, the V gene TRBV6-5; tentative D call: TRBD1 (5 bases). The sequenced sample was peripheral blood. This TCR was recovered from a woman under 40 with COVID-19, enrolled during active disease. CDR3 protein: CASSRVSDNEKLFF. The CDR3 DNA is TGTGCCAGCAGCAGGGTCTCAGACAATGAAAAACTGTTTTTT.